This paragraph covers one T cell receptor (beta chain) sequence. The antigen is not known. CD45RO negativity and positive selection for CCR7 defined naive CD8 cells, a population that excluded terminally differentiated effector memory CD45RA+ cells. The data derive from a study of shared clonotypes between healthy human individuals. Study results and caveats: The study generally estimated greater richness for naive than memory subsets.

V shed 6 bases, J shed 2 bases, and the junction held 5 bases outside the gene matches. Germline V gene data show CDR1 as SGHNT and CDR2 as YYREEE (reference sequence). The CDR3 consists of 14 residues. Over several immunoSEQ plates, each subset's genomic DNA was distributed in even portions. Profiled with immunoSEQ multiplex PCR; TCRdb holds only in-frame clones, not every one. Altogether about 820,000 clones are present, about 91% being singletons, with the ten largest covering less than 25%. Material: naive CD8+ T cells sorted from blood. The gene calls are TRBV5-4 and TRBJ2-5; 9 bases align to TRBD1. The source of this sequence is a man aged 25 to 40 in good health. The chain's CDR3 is CASTTGTGQETQYF. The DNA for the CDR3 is TGTGCCAGCACGACCGGGACAGGGCAAGAGACCCAGTACTTC.